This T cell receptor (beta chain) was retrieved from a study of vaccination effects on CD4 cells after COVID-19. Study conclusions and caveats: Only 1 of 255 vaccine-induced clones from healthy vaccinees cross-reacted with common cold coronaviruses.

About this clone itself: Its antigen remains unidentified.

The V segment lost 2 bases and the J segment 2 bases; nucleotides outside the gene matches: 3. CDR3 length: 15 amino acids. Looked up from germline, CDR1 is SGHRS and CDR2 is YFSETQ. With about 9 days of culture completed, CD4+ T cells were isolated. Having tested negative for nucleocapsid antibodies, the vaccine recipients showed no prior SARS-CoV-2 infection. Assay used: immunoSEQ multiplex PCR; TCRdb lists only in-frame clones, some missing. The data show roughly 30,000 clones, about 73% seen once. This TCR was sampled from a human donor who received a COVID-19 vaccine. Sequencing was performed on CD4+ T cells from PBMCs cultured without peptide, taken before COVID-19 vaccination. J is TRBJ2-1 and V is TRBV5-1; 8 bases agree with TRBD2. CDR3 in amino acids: CASSLGAGAYNEQFF. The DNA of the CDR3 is TGCGCCAGCAGCTTAGGAGCGGGAGCCTACAATGAGCAGTTCTTC.